The sequence of this T cell receptor (beta chain) was determined in a study of control samples from healthy donors and cancer patients. The CDR3 is 11 amino acids. Trimming left V 4 bases short and J 2 bases short, with 5 bases between. CDR1 is DFQATT and CDR2 is SNEGSKA in the germline V gene (reference sequence). Libraries were prepared by immunoSEQ multiplex PCR; TCRdb keeps only in-frame clonotypes and omits some of them. The data contain 390,000 or so clones, approximately 92% of them singletons. Material: PBMCs. This chain connects TRBV20-1 to TRBJ1-2; no clear D gene. This clonotype was sampled from a man in his forties with head and neck cancer. The CDR3 sequence is CSANMNYGYTF. CDR3 in DNA: TGCAGTGCTAACATGAACTATGGCTACACCTTC.